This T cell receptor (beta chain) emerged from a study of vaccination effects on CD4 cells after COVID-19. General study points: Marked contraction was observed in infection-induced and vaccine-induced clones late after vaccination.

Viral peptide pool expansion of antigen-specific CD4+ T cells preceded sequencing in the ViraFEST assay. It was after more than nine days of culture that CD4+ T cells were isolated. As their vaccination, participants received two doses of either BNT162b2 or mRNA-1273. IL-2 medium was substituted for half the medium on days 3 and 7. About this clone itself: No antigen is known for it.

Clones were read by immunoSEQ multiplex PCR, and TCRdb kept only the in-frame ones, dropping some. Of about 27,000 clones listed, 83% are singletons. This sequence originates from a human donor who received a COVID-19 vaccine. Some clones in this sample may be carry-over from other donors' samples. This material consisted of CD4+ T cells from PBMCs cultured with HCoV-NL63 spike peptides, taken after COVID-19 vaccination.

The CDR3 region has the DNA TGTGCCAGCAACGAGCGGGGGGGCCAAGAGACCCAGTACTTC. Its protein is CASNERGGQETQYF. The chain combines TRBV2 with TRBJ2-5; TRBD2 agrees at 10 bases. CDR3 length equals 14 residues. The J segment lost 1 base and the V segment lost 7 bases, leaving 3 bases of the junction unmatched. In germline, CDR1 is SNHLY, CDR2 FYNNEI.